The 27 T cell receptor beta chains reported below all come from one sample, sequenced in a study of identical twins. TCRdb reprocessed the 5' RACE reads via MiXCR and lists one record per CDR3 protein. The sample contains fewer than 900,000 distinct CDR3 sequences, 15% to 20% of which appear only once. The sample was also reused in another study, on T cells expressing NK-cell markers.

The source material was PBMCs. Every receptor here comes from a woman aged 18-29 years in good health.

This clonotype was found a few times. V is TRBV6-1 and J is TRBJ1-2; maybe TRBD1 (6 bases). The CDR3 loop spans 15 amino acids. Trimming took 6 bases from V and 1 from J, leaving 15 bases between them. Germline V gene sequence: CDR1 MNHNS, CDR2 SASEGT. CDR3 sequence reads: CASSRDGQLNYGYTF. For the CDR3, the DNA is TGTGCCAGCAGCCGCGATGGACAGCTTAACTATGGCTACACCTTC.

This clonotype was counted only a few times. The rearrangement joins TRBV6-5 to TRBJ1-2; TRBD1 might be the D (5 bases). From germline, CDR1 is MNHEY and CDR2 SVGAGI. The CDR3 extends over 16 amino acids. Trimming stripped 4 bases from V and 4 bases from J, with 19 bases between. This CDR3 is CASSFRGPPRGYGYTF. CDR3 nucleotides: TGTGCCAGCAGTTTCCGCGGCCCGCCGAGGGGCTATGGCTACACCTTC.

This clonotype was seen more than once but under ten times. This rearrangement joins TRBV29-1 to TRBJ2-7; D ambiguous. The CDR3 totals 13 residues. Germline V lookup: CDR1 SQVTM, CDR2 ANQGSEA. Trimming pared 5 bases from V and 3 bases from J, leaving 14 bases between. The CDR3 DNA reads as TGCAGCGTTCGCTTGGACGGGTACTACGAGCAGTACTTC. The encoded protein is CSVRLDGYYEQYF.

This clonotype occurred a few times. The rearrangement links TRBV5-1 to TRBJ1-2; 8 bases fit TRBD1. The ends lost 6 bases at V and 4 bases at J; junction bases unmatched: 5. Germline loops: CDR1 SGHRS, CDR2 YFSETQ. This CDR3 is built from 13 residues. DNA of the CDR3: TGCGCCAGCACCGAGGACAGGGCCTATGGCTACACCTTC. Translation gives CASTEDRAYGYTF.

V is TRBV6-5 and J is TRBJ2-1, with 11 bases lining up with TRBD2. Per germline, CDR1 MNHEY and CDR2 SVGAGI. The CDR3 loop spans 18 amino acids. V was pared by 2 bases and J by 0 bases, with 6 bases of the junction left unmatched. In DNA form, the CDR3 reads TGTGCCAGCAGTTACACTAGCGGGGGACCGAGCTCCTACAATGAGCAGTTCTTC. Residues: CASSYTSGGPSSYNEQFF.

V and J are TRBV6-5 and TRBJ2-7; D gene unclear. This CDR3 spans 15 amino acids. V gave up 2 bases and J gave up 6 bases, with 17 bases separating them. Germline V lookup: CDR1 MNHEY, CDR2 SVGAGI. CDR3 sequence: CASSYTDLTLGEQYF. The CDR3 DNA follows: TGTGCCAGCAGTTACACCGACTTGACCCTTGGCGAGCAGTACTTC.

This clonotype was seen at least ten times. V is TRBV20-1 and J is TRBJ2-1; 12 positions agree with TRBD1. Trimming took 7 bases from V and 9 from J; bases not matched to a gene: 7. CDR1 DFQATT and CDR2 SNEGSKA come from the germline V gene (reference sequence). This CDR3 has 13 amino acids. CDR3 region: CSVEGQGAREQFF. CDR3 nucleotides: TGCAGTGTAGAGGGACAGGGGGCCCGTGAGCAGTTCTTC.

The sample holds many counts of this clonotype. The genes are TRBV25-1 and TRBJ1-2, with a possible D match to TRBD1 (6 bases). V shed 7 bases and J shed 3 bases, with 12 bases lying between them. This CDR3 is built from 13 residues. Germline V gene lookup returns CDR1 MGHDK and CDR2 SYGVNS. CDR3 DNA: TGTGCCAGCACGGCACAGGGAGACTATGGCTACACCTTC. Translated: CASTAQGDYGYTF.

This clonotype was observed a few times. The chain uses TRBV6-2 or TRBV6-3 and TRBJ1-1; D is unresolved. The CDR3 has 12 residues. Between the trimmed V and J ends, which lost 2 bases and 5 bases, there was a span of 6 bases. Germline V gene sequence: CDR1 MNHEY, CDR2 SVGEGT. This chain's CDR3 is CASSYGWTEAFF. CDR3 coding DNA: TGTGCCAGCAGTTACGGGTGGACTGAAGCTTTCTTT.

The V gene is TRBV9, the J gene TRBJ2-1, with 9 bases fitting TRBD2. CDR3 length: 15 amino acids. The germline V gene encodes CDR1 SGDLS and CDR2 YYNGEE. The V and J ends lost 3 bases and 5 bases, in that order; junction bases with no gene match: 6. The CDR3 reads CASSGAGGPHNEQFF. In DNA, the CDR3 is TGTGCCAGCAGCGGGGCGGGGGGGCCCCACAATGAGCAGTTCTTC.

This clonotype was detected only a few times. The CDR3 sequence: CASSNSVNTEAFF. The DNA of the CDR3 is TGTGCCAGTAGTAATTCGGTGAACACTGAAGCTTTCTTT. The V and J genes are TRBV19 and TRBJ1-1; D not certain. The CDR3 consists of 13 residues. The V gene lost 4 bases and the J gene lost 0 bases, with 6 bases spanning the gap. Looked up from germline, CDR1 is LNHDA and CDR2 is SQIVND (reference sequence).

Details on this clonotype: A single base separates this from a much larger clone, so it may be a read error. No conserved phenylalanine or tryptophan ends this CDR3, so it is likely a read error. This chain links TRBV5-1 with TRBJ1-1; weak D call: TRBD1 (5 bases). This CDR3 comprises 13 residues. Germline-derived CDR1 and CDR2 are SGHRS and YFSETQ. The V and J ends lost 4 bases and 3 bases respectively, with 10 bases between them. The CDR3 DNA follows: TGCGCCAGCAGCCCAGGGACGGACACTGAAGCTTTCCTT. Encoded protein: CASSPGTDTEAFL.

The gene calls are TRBV14 and TRBJ2-3; D unresolved. This CDR3 comprises 13 residues. CDR1 is SGHDN, CDR2 FVKESK, per germline. Trimming stripped 2 bases from V and 7 bases from J, with 10 bases between. This CDR3 is CASSQMDRYTQYF. For the CDR3, the DNA is TGTGCCAGCAGCCAAATGGATAGATATACGCAGTATTTT.

V gene TRBV7-9 combines with J gene TRBJ2-7; weak D call: TRBD1 (5 bases). Germline V gives CDR1 SEHNR, CDR2 FQNEAQ (reference sequence). The germline V and J ends were trimmed by 5 bases and 2 bases, with 13 bases remaining between them. The CDR3 totals 14 residues. Written as DNA, the CDR3 is TGTGCCAGCAGCCACCAGGGTGCCGCCTACGAGCAGTACTTC. Protein sequence: CASSHQGAAYEQYF.

In this sample, this clonotype turned up a few times. The genes are TRBV12-3 or TRBV12-4 and TRBJ2-3, with no clear D. This CDR3 comprises 14 residues. V dropped 7 bases and J dropped 1 base, with 12 bases sitting between them. The CDR3 here is CASTERYRTDTQYF. CDR3 DNA: TGTGCCAGCACGGAGCGTTATCGCACAGATACGCAGTATTTT.

The table lists this clonotype with a few counts. The rearrangement uses TRBV29-1 and TRBJ2-3, with no clear D. The CDR3 contains 12 residues. The V gene lost 7 bases and the J gene lost 3 bases, with 11 bases spanning the gap. Per germline, CDR1 SQVTM and CDR2 ANQGSEA. The CDR3 here is CSGSPGTDTQYF. CDR3 coding DNA: TGCAGCGGATCCCCCGGTACAGATACGCAGTATTTT.

The chain joins TRBV7-7 to TRBJ1-6; no clear D gene. Germline-derived CDR1 and CDR2 are SSHAT and FNYEAQ (reference sequence). The CDR3 runs to 15 residues. CDR3 region: CARSKCSSYNSPLHF. CDR3 DNA sequence: TGTGCTAGGTCCAAGTGTAGCTCCTATAATTCACCCCTCCACTTT.

The chain links TRBV7-6 to TRBJ2-7; D not certain. Germline assignment: CDR1 SGHVS and CDR2 FNYEAQ. With 2 bases removed from V and 4 bases from J, the gap between germline ends came to 15 bases. The CDR3 contains 15 residues. DNA for the CDR3: TGTGCCAGCAGCTTACCCCCCCGTATCCGTTACGAGCAGTACTTC. This translates into CASSLPPRIRYEQYF.

V and J are TRBV15 and TRBJ2-2, with no clear D. The CDR3 has 13 residues. Per the germline V gene, CDR1 is LNHNV and CDR2 is YYDKDF (reference sequence). The V gene lost 4 bases and the J gene lost 6 bases, with 9 bases spanning the gap. CDR3 protein: CATSMSGPGELFF. Written as DNA, the CDR3 is TGTGCCACCAGCATGTCAGGACCCGGGGAGCTGTTTTTT.

This clonotype appeared many times. One end of the junction is discordant with germline, which a read error may explain. This chain links TRBV13 with TRBJ2-3, with 9 positions matching TRBD2. CDR1 is PRHDT, CDR2 FYEKMQ, per germline (reference sequence). The CDR3 runs 15 residues. CDR3 loop: CASSLQERGAPRLHF. As DNA, the CDR3 is TGTGCCAGCAGCTTACAAGAGCGGGGGGCTCCTCGCCTACATTTT.

CDR3 nucleotides: TGCAGTGCTAGAGCCTATGCCGGGACTAGCGGGAGTAATTCCTACAATGAGCAGTTCTTC. Its protein product is CSARAYAGTSGSNSYNEQFF. The chain uses TRBV20-1 and TRBJ2-1; the match to TRBD2 covers 14 bases. This CDR3 is built from 20 residues. Germline V lookup: CDR1 DFQATT, CDR2 SNEGSKA (reference sequence). The V segment lost 1 base and the J segment 1 base; nucleotides outside the gene matches: 12.

The J gene is TRBJ2-3, the V gene TRBV5-1; the D gene is possibly TRBD2 (5 bases). The V and J ends lost 3 bases and 6 bases respectively, with 17 bases between them. Germline loops: CDR1 SGHRS, CDR2 YFSETQ. The CDR3 covers 15 residues. CDR3 coding DNA: TGCGCCAGCAGCTCTCGGCGGGCTCTAGGGGATACGCAGTATTTT. Its protein product is CASSSRRALGDTQYF.

This clonotype appeared a few times. The V and J genes are TRBV20-1 and TRBJ2-1, with 7 bases lining up with TRBD1. Looked up from germline, CDR1 is DFQATT and CDR2 is SNEGSKA (reference sequence). The ends lost 5 bases at V and 1 base at J; junction bases unmatched: 5. This CDR3 comprises 14 residues. CDR3 sequence reads: CSADRDVSYNEQFF. Written as DNA, the CDR3 is TGCAGTGCTGACAGGGATGTATCCTACAATGAGCAGTTCTTC.

The DNA of the CDR3 is TGTGCCACCTTAGTGGACACTGAAGCTTTCTTT. It codes for CATLVDTEAFF. This chain links TRBV2 with TRBJ1-1, with D hard to call. V lost 10 bases, J lost 3 bases, and 9 bases lay in between. Germline V gives CDR1 SNHLY, CDR2 FYNNEI. The CDR3 contains 11 residues.

Written as DNA, the CDR3 is TGTGCCAGCAGTTACTCCACAGGCTTCGAAGCTTTCTTT. The encoded protein is CASSYSTGFEAFF. The V gene is TRBV6-5, the J gene TRBJ1-1, with TRBD1 as a possible D gene (5 bases). Germline CDR1 and CDR2: MNHEY and SVGAGI. The CDR3 covers 13 residues. Trimming pared 0 bases from V and 8 bases from J, leaving 10 bases between.

Remarks on this clonotype: The junction departs from germline at one end; a sequencing error may be responsible. The J gene is TRBJ2-1, the V gene TRBV12-3 or TRBV12-4; 11 positions agree with TRBD2. This CDR3 region has 15 residues. The CDR3 here is CPSTLAGGAYNEQFF. CDR3 DNA: TGTCCCAGCACCCTAGCGGGGGGTGCTTACAATGAGCAGTTCTTC.

Details on this clonotype: A single base separates this from a much larger clone, so it may be a read error. This chain uses TRBV5-1 with TRBJ2-7; 10 nucleotides agree with TRBD1. The CDR3 is 15 residues long. Germline V gene sequence: CDR1 SGHRS, CDR2 YFSETQ. V lost 0 bases, J lost 3 bases, and 3 bases stayed unmatched. The CDR3 reads CASSLARTGGYEQYF. In DNA form, the CDR3 reads TGCGCCAGCAGCTTGGCCCGGACAGGGGGCTACGAGCAGTACTTC.